This TCR beta chain was profiled in a study of blood T cell repertoires in COVID-19. As for the study in general: The United States, Italy and Spain were the sources of the acute and convalescent COVID-19 samples. T cells, B-cell-depleted T cells, or PBMCs provided the cDNA or gDNA that served as material.

Per the authors' pipeline: Amplified reference gene primers provided the basis for estimating nucleated cell counts. Profiling relied on immunoSEQ multiplex PCR, and the TCRdb table lists in-frame clones only, not all of them. V, J and clone size are taken as reported in that table, and D and trimming were inferred from the DNA itself. Among roughly 110,000 clones listed, over 80% were seen once. This clone occurred once. CDR1 and CDR2 from the germline V gene are SGHRS and YFSETQ. This CDR3 has 17 residues. Trimming at V came to 4 bases and at J to 3 bases, leaving 13 bases not matched to a gene. The specimen was peripheral blood. The chain links TRBV5-1 to TRBJ2-5; 9 bases map to TRBD1. The sequence was collected from a woman in her 30s with acute or convalescent COVID-19. CDR3 residues: CASSVTGTGFKEETQYF. In nucleotides, the CDR3 is TGCGCCAGCAGCGTGACCGGGACAGGGTTCAAGGAAGAGACCCAGTACTTC.